This T cell receptor (beta chain) was retrieved from a study of cytomegalovirus exposure and HLA in healthy donors. Overall study: The 90 to 150 validation repertoires, a later analysis reported, used the same platform as the 666 first-cohort repertoires.

Assay used: immunoSEQ multiplex PCR; TCRdb lists only in-frame clones, some missing. Among some 260,000 clones listed, about 88% were seen once. Germline V gene data show CDR1 as SGHRS and CDR2 as YFSETQ. V was trimmed by 3 bases and J by 3 bases, leaving 9 bases between them. The length of the CDR3 is 13 residues. The TCR sequence derives from a man aged 18 to 29 in good health and CMV-seropositive. The V gene is TRBV5-1, the J gene TRBJ1-2; no clear D. The sequenced sample was PBMCs. The CDR3 nucleotides read TGCGCCAGCAGCTATTATAAGGACTATGGCTACACCTTC. Amino acids: CASSYYKDYGYTF.